The present entry profiles one T cell receptor (beta chain) with its context. Its antigen is still unknown. Per-base qualities were not stored, and no clone one base away is much larger. This entry comes from a study of CD8 T cells in ankylosing spondylitis (dated by TCRdb to about 2017). Context from the whole study: The study set out to find disease-linked TCR variants by profiling T cell receptor beta repertoires in ankylosing spondylitis patients and healthy donors. The whole study cohort included 108 healthy donors and over 20 ankylosing spondylitis patients. Peripheral blood samples were taken, and synovial fluid was additionally collected from ankylosing spondylitis patients.

The CDR3 starts with the cysteine, ends with the phenylalanine, and has 16 residues. This entry keeps only the CDR3 DNA: 48 bases, framed from base 1. Clipping removes 5 bases from V and 2 bases from J, with 7 as the unmatched junction base count. CDR1 and CDR2, per the germline V gene, are SGHVS and FQNEAQ. The paper's findings and limits, for the study overall: Some motif variants were previously reported in synovial fluid and blood of reactive arthritis patients, suggesting common disease-initiation mechanisms. Blood from ankylosing spondylitis patients appeared to be characterized by a TCR beta motif composed of 7 to 9 highly homologous amino acid variants. In peripheral blood, the disease-linked clones were found at relatively low frequencies and had a CD8+ phenotype. According to the report, matched synovial fluid samples from ankylosing spondylitis patients were significantly enriched for the disease-linked clones.

TCRdb names Illumina HiSeq 2500 as the instrument used. Quantitative 5'-RACE with molecular barcodes was used to prepare TCR beta libraries. Regarding the original processing steps: A new computational method, built on a probabilistic model of VDJ rearrangement, was used to identify disease-linked TCR variants. The public reads were quality trimmed at Q25 with fastp and then assembled into clones with MiXCR by TCRdb, keeping productive beta chains. For every CDR3 protein sequence, its rows merge into one entry that carries the most common genes and DNA. The V and J calls here are based on TCRdb, not the publication. Present in this sample are 200,000 to 250,000 distinct CDR3 sequences, around 16% of which were seen just once. Of the sample, about 42% falls within the top ten clones.

Input material: blood, either unsorted or a sorted T cell fraction (not recorded which). The TCR sequence derives from a male donor with ankylosing spondylitis. The chain is made from TRBV7-8 and TRBJ2-5, with TRBD2 matching 11 junction bases. CDR3 protein: CASSLSSGGSQETQYF. The nucleotide sequence reads TGTGCCAGCAGCCTATCTAGCGGGGGGTCACAAGAGACCCAGTACTTC. Where the CDR3 stops, the reference TRBV7-8 and TRBJ2-5 genes take over; the full variable domain is GAGVSQSPRYKVAKRGQDVALRCDPISGHVSLFWYQQALGQGPEFLTYFQNEAQLDKSGLPSDRFFAERPEGSVSTLKIQRTQQEDSAVYLCASSLSSGGSQETQYFGPGTRLLVL.